This T cell receptor beta chain came from a study of shared clonotypes between healthy human individuals. In the study overall: Researchers assigned three CD4 naive, three CD4 memory, two CD8 naive and one CD8 memory plate to each donor. Overall study results and limits: Memory subsets had estimated richness that was generally smaller than that of naive subsets.

Trimming stripped 2 bases from V and 3 bases from J, with 18 bases between. CDR3 length equals 17 residues. CDR1 and CDR2 (germline): SGHTA, FQGNSA. Points on this clone: Its matching antigen is unknown.

CD4+ cells underwent separation, giving CD45RA+ naive and CD45RA-negative memory subsets. Produced via immunoSEQ multiplex PCR; TCRdb's table is partial and in-frame only. The sample contains hundreds of thousands of clones, about 74% of which appear only once. The clonotype comes from a woman aged 25-40 years in good health. Sequencing was performed on memory CD4+ T cells sorted from blood. Subset: CD45RA-negative fraction. This chain joins TRBV7-2 and TRBJ2-3; a weak D match, TRBD2 (6 bases). CDR3 DNA sequence: TGTGCCAGCAGCTTAACCCCGGGACTCCTACTTACAGATACGCAGTATTTT. Amino acid sequence: CASSLTPGLLLTDTQYF.